This TCR beta chain appears in the sequencing data of a study of vaccination effects on CD4 cells after COVID-19. To note about this clone: Its antigen remains unknown.

Expansion of antigen-specific CD4+ T cells with viral peptide pools was carried out by the ViraFEST assay before sequencing. Researchers isolated CD4+ T cells once about 11 days of culture had elapsed. PCR showed that the person got SARS-CoV-2 infection at some point between March and December 2020. IL-2 medium was substituted for half the medium on days 3 and 7. Study findings and constraints: Convalescent patients numbered few in the study; early post-infection timepoints were missing entirely. Following vaccination, convalescents' spike-reactive clones were mostly new ones induced by the vaccine.

Profiling relied on immunoSEQ multiplex PCR, and the TCRdb table lists in-frame clones only, not all of them. Of some 35,000 clones listed, over 60% are singletons. There are 14 residues in the CDR3. Germline values: CDR1 SGHNT, CDR2 YYREEE (reference sequence). V was cut by 5 bases and J by 2 bases, with 13 bases left in between. The sequence came from a human donor who had a prior SARS-CoV-2 infection. This material consisted of CD4+ T cells from PBMCs cultured with HCoV-NL63 spike peptides, taken before COVID-19 vaccination. This chain links TRBV5-4 with TRBJ2-5; D is tentatively TRBD1 or TRBD2 (5 bases each). The CDR3 region is CASRKGTGQETQYF. CDR3 nucleotide sequence: TGTGCCAGCAGAAAAGGGACGGGGCAAGAGACCCAGTACTTC.